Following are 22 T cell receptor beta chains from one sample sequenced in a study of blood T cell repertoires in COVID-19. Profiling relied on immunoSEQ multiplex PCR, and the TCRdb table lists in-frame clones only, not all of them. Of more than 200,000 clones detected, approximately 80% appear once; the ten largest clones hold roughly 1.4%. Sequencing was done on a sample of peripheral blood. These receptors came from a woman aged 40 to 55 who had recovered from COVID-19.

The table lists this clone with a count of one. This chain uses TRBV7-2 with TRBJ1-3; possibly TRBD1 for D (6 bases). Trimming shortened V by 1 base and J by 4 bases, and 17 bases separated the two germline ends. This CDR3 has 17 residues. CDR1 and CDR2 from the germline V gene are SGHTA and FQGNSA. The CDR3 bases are TGTGCCAGCAGCTTAGGATTGGGGGGGCGAGGCGGAAACACCATATATTTT. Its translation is CASSLGLGGRGGNTIYF.

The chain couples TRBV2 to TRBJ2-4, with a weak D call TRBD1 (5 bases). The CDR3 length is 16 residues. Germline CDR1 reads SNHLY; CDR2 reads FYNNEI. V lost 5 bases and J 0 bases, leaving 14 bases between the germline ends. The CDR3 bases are TGTGCCAGCAGTCCGACTCAACAGGTAGCCAAAAACATTCAGTACTTC. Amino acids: CASSPTQQVAKNIQYF.

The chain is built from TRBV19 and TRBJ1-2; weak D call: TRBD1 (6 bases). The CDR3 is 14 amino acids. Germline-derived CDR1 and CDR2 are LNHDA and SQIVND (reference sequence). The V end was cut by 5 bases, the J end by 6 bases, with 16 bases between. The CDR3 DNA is TGTGCCAGTAGTCAACGGACAGATCAGCATGGCTACACCTTC. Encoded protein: CASSQRTDQHGYTF.

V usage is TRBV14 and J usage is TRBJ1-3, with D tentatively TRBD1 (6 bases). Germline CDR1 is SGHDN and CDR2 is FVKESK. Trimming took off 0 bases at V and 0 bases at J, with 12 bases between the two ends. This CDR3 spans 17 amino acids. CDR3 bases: TGTGCCAGCAGCCAAGACATGAGGGGGTACTCTGGAAACACCATATATTTT. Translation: CASSQDMRGYSGNTIYF.

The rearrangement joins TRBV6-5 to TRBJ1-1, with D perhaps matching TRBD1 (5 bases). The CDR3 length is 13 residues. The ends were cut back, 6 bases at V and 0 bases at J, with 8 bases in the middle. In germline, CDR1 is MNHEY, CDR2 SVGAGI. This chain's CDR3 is CASRHRMNTEAFF. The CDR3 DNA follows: TGTGCCAGCAGGCACAGGATGAACACTGAAGCTTTCTTT.

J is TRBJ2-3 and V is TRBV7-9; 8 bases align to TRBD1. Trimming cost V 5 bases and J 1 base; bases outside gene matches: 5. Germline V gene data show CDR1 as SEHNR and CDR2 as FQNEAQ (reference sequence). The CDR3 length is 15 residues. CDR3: CASSRSTGGTDTQYF. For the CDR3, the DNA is TGTGCCAGCAGCCGCTCGACAGGGGGCACAGATACGCAGTATTTT.

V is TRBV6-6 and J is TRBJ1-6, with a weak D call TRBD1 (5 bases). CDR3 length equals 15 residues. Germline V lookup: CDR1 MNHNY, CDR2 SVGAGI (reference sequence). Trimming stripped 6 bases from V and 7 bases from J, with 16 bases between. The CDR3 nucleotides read TGTGCCAGCAGCCCACAAGACAGCAGGAATTCACCCCTCCACTTT. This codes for CASSPQDSRNSPLHF.

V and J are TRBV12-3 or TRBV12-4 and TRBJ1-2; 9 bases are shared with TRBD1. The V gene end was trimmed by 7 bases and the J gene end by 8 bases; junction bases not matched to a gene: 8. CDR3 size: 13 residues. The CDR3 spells CASTWDRASGYTF. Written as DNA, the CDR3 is TGTGCCAGCACCTGGGACAGGGCCTCCGGCTACACCTTC.

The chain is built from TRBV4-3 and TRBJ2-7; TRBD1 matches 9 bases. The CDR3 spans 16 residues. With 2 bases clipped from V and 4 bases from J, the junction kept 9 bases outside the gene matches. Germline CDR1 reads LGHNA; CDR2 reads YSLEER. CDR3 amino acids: CASSQNHGTGSYEQYF. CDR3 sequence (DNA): TGCGCCAGCAGCCAAAACCACGGGACAGGGTCGTACGAGCAGTACTTC.

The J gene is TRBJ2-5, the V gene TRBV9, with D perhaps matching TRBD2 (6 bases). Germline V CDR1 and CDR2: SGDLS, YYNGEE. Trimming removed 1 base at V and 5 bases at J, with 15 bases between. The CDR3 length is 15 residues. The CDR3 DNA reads TGTGCCAGCAGCGTACTCGGGGGAGCACGGGAGACCCAGTACTTC. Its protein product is CASSVLGGARETQYF.

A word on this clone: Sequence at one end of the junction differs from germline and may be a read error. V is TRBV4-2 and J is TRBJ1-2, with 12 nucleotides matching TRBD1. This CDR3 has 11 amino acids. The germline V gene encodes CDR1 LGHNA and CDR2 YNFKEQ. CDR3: CASGTGGLSAF. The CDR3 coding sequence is TGTGCCAGCGGGACAGGGGGCTTATCCGCCTTC.

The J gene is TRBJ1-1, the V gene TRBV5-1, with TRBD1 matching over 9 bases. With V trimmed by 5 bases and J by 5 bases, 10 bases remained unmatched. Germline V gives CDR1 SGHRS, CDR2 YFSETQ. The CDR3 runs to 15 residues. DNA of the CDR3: TGCGCCAGCAGACAATTACAGGGGGCTAAGACTGAAGCTTTCTTT. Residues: CASRQLQGAKTEAFF.

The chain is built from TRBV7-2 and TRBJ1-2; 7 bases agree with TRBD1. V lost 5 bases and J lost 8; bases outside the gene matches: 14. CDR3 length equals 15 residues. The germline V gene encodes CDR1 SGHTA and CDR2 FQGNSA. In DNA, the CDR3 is TGTGCCAGCAGCCTCCCGGGGACAGACGACTTCGGCTACACCTTC. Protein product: CASSLPGTDDFGYTF.

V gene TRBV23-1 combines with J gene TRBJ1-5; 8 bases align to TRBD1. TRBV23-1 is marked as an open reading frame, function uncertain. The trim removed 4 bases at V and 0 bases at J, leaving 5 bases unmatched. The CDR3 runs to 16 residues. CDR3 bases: TGCGCCAGCAGTCGAGGGACAGGTGATAGCAATCAGCCCCAGCATTTT. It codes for CASSRGTGDSNQPQHF.

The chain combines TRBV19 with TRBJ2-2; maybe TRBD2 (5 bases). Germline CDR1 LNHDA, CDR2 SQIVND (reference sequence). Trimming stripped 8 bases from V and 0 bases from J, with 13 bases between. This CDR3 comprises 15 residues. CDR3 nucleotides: TGTGCCAGTTCAGGAGGCAGATCGAACACCGGGGAGCTGTTTTTT. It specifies CASSGGRSNTGELFF.

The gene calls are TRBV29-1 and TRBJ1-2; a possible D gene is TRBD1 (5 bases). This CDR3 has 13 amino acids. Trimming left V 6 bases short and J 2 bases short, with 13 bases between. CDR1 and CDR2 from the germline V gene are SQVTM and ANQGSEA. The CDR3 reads CSVDQGVNYGYTF. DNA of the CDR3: TGCAGCGTCGACCAAGGGGTGAACTATGGCTACACCTTC.

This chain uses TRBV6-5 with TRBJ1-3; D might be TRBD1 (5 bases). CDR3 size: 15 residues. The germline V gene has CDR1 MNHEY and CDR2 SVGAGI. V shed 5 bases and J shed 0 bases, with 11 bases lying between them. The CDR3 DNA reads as TGTGCCAGCAGTCAAACAGGCAACTCTGGAAACACCATATATTTT. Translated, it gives CASSQTGNSGNTIYF.

The CDR3: CASSLSGGGLSSTDTQYF. The CDR3 DNA is TGTGCCAGCAGCTTAAGTGGGGGGGGCCTGTCGAGCACAGATACGCAGTATTTT. The chain links TRBV7-2 to TRBJ2-3; D possibly corresponds to TRBD2 (7 bases). Germline V CDR1 and CDR2: SGHTA, FQGNSA. The CDR3 loop spans 18 amino acids. V was pared by 2 bases and J by 0 bases, with 18 bases between. Full variable domain (outside the CDR3, taken from reference TRBV7-2 and TRBJ2-3): GAGVSQSPSNKVTEKGKDVELRCDPISGHTALYWYRQSLGQGLEFLIYFQGNSAPDKSGLPSDRFSAERTGGSVSTLTIQRTQQEDSAVYLCASSLSGGGLSSTDTQYFGPGTRLTVL.

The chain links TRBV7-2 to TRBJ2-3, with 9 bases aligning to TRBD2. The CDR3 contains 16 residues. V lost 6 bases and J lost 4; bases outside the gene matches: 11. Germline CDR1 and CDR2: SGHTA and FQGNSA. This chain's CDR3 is CASSLGAAGGPDTQYF. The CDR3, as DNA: TGTGCCAGCAGTCTGGGGGCCGCGGGGGGGCCAGATACGCAGTATTTT.

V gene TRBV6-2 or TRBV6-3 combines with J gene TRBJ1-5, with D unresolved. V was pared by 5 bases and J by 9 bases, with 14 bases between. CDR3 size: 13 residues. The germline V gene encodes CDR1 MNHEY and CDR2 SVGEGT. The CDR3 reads CASSEGGWGPQHF. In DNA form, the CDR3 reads TGTGCCAGCAGTGAGGGAGGTTGGGGGCCCCAGCATTTT.

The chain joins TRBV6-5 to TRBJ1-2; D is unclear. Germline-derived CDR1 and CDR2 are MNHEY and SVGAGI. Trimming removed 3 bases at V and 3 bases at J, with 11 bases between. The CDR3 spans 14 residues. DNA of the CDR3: TGTGCCAGCAGTTATTGGAGGACCGACTATGGCTACACCTTC. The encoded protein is CASSYWRTDYGYTF.

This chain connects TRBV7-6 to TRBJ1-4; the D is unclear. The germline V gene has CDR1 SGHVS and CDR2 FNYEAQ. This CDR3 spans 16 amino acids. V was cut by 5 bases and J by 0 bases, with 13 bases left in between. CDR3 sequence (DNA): TGTGCCAGCAGCCTAACGGGAGATGCAACTAATGAAAAACTGTTTTTT. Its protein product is CASSLTGDATNEKLFF.